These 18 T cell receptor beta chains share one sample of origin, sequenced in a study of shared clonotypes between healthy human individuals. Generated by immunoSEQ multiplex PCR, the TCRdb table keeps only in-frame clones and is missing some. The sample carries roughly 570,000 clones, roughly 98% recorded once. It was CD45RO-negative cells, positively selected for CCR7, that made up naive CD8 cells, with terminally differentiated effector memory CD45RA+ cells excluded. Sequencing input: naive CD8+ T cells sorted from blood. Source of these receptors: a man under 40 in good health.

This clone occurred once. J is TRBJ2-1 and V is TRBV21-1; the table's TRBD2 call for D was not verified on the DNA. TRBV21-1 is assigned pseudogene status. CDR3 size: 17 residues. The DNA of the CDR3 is TGTGCCAGCAGCAAAGATCTCCTAGCGGATACCTACAATGAGCAGTTCTTC. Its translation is CASSKDLLADTYNEQFF.

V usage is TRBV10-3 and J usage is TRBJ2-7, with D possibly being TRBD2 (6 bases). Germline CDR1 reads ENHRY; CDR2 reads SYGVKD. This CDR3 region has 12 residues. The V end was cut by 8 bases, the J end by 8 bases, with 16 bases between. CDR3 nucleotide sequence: TGTGCCATCGGGGGACCACTAGCTCAGCAGTACTTC. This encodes CAIGGPLAQQYF.

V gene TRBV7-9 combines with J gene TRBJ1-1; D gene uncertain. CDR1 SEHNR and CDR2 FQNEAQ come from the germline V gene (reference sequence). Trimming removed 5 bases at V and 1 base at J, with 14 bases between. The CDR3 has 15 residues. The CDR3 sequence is CASSTTDGPNTEAFF. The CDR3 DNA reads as TGTGCCAGCAGCACGACCGACGGACCGAACACTGAAGCTTTCTTT.

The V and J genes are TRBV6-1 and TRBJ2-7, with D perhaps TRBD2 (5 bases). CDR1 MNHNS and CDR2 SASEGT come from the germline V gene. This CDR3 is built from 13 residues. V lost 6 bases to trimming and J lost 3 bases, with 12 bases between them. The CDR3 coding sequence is TGTGCCAGCAGGGTGTCCGGGATCTACGAGCAGTACTTC. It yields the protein CASRVSGIYEQYF.

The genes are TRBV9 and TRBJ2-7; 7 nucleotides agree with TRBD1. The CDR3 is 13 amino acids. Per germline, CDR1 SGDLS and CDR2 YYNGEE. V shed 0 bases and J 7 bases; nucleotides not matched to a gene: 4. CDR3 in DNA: TGTGCCAGCAGCGTAGAAGGGGGCGGTGAGCAGTACTTC. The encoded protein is CASSVEGGGEQYF.

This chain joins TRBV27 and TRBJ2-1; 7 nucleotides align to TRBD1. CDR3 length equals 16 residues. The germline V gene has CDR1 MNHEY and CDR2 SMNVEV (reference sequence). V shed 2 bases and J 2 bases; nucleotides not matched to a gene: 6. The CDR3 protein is CASSLTGDPTYNEQFF. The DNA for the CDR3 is TGTGCCAGCAGTTTAACAGGGGACCCCACCTACAATGAGCAGTTCTTC.

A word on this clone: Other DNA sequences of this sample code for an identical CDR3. The chain's CDR3 is CASSTGGSYEQYF. DNA for the CDR3: TGTGCCAGTAGTACAGGGGGATCCTACGAGCAGTACTTC. V gene TRBV19 combines with J gene TRBJ2-7; 7 bases fit TRBD1. The length of the CDR3 is 13 residues. V shed 4 bases, J shed 1 base, and the junction held 1 base outside the gene matches. The V gene's germline CDR1 is LNHDA and CDR2 SQIVND (reference sequence). Looking up the rest from reference TRBV19 and TRBJ2-7 gives the full variable domain: DGGITQSPKYLFRKEGQNVTLSCEQNLNHDAMYWYRQDPGQGLRLIYYSQIVNDFQKGDIAEGYSVSREKKESFPLTVTSAQKNPTAFYLCASSTGGSYEQYFGPGTRLTVT.

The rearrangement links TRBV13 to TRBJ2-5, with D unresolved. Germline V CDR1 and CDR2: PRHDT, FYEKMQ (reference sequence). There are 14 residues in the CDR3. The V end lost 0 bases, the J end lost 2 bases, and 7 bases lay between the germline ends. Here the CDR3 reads CASSLGLTQETQYF. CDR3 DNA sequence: TGTGCCAGCAGCTTAGGGCTAACACAAGAGACCCAGTACTTC.

The CDR3 spells CASSEGVDEQYF. The CDR3 DNA follows: TGTGCCAGCAGTGAAGGTGTGGACGAGCAGTACTTC. The V and J genes are TRBV2 and TRBJ2-7; D not certain. The length of the CDR3 is 12 residues. Germline CDR1 reads SNHLY; CDR2 reads FYNNEI. The V end lost 1 base, the J end lost 5 bases, and 6 bases lay between the germline ends.

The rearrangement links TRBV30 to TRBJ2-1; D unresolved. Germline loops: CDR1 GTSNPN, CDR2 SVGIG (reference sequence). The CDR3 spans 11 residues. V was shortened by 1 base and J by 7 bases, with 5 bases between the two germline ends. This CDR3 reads CAWSATNEQFF. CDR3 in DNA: TGTGCCTGGAGTGCTACGAATGAGCAGTTCTTC.

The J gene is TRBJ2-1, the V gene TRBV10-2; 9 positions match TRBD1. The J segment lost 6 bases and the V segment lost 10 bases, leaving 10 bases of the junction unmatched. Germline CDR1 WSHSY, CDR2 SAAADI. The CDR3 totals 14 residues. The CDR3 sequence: CAIDMGTGTNEQFF. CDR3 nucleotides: TGCGCCATCGATATGGGGACAGGGACCAATGAGCAGTTCTTC.

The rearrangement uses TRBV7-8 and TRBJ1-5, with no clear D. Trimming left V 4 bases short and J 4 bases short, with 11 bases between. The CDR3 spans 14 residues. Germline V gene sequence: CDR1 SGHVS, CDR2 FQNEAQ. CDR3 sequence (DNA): TGTGCCAGCAGCTCCGTTCCCGGGAATCAGCCCCAGCATTTT. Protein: CASSSVPGNQPQHF.

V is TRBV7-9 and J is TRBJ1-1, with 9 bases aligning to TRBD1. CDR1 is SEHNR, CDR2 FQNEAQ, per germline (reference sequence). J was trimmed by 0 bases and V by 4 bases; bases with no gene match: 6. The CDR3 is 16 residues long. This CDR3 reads CASSSPRTGVNTEAFF. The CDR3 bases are TGTGCCAGCAGCTCGCCCCGGACAGGGGTGAACACTGAAGCTTTCTTT. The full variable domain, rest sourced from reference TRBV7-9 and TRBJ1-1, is DTGVSQNPRHKITKRGQNVTFRCDPISEHNRLYWYRQTLGQGPEFLTYFQNEAQLEKSRLLSDRFSAERPKGSFSTLEIQRTEQGDSAMYLCASSSPRTGVNTEAFFGQGTRLTVV.

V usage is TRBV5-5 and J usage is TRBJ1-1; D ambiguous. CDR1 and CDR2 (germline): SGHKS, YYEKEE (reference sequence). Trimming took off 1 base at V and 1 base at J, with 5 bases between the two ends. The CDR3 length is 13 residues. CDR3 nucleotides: TGTGCCAGCAGCTTGCCACCGAACACTGAAGCTTTCTTT. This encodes CASSLPPNTEAFF.

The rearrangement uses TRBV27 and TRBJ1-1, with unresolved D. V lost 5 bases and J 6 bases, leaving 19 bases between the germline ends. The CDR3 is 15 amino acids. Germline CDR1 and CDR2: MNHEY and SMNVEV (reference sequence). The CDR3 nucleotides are TGTGCCAGCAGTAGAGGAACCAAAGGGATCGCTGAAGCTTTCTTT. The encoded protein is CASSRGTKGIAEAFF.

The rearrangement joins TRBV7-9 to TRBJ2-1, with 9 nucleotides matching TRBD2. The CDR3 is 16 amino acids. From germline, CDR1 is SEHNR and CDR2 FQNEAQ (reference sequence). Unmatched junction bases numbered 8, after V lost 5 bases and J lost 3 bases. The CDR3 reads CASSPPSGKNYNEQFF. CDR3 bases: TGTGCCAGCAGCCCGCCTAGCGGGAAAAACTACAATGAGCAGTTCTTC. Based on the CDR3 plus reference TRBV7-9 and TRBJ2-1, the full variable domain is DTGVSQNPRHKITKRGQNVTFRCDPISEHNRLYWYRQTLGQGPEFLTYFQNEAQLEKSRLLSDRFSAERPKGSFSTLEIQRTEQGDSAMYLCASSPPSGKNYNEQFFGPGTRLTVL.

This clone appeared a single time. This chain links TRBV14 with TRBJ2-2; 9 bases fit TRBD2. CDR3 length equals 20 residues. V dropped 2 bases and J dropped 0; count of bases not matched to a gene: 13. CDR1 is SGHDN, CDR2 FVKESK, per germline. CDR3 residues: CASSQFPASGAFSNTGELFF. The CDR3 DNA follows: TGTGCCAGCAGCCAATTTCCGGCTAGCGGGGCTTTCTCGAACACCGGGGAGCTGTTTTTT.

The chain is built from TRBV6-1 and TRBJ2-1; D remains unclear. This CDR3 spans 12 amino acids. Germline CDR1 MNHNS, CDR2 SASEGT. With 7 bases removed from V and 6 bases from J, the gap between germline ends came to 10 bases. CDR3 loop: CASIGLGNEQFF. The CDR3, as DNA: TGTGCCAGCATCGGCTTGGGCAATGAGCAGTTCTTC.